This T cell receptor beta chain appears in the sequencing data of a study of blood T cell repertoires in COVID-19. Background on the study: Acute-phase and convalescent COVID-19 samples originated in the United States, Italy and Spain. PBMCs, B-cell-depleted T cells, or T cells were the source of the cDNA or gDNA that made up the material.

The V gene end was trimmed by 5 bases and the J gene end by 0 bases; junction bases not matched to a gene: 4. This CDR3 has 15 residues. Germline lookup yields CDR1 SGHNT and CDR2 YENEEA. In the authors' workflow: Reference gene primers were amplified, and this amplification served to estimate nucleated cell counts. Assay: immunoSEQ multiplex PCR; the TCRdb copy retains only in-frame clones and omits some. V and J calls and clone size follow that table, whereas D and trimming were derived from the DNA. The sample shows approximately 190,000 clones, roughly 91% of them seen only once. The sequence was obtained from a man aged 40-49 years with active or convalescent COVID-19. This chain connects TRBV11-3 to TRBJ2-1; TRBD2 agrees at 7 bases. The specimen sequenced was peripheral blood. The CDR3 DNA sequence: TGTGCCAGCAGCCAACTAGCGAGCTCCTACAATGAGCAGTTCTTC. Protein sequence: CASSQLASSYNEQFF. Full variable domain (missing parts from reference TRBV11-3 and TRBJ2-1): EAGVVQSPRYKIIEKKQPVAFWCNPISGHNTLYWYLQNLGQGPELLIRYENEEAVDDSQLPKDRFSAERLKGVDSTLKIQPAELGDSAVYLCASSQLASSYNEQFFGPGTRLTVL.